A selection of T cell receptor beta chains follows, all from one sample in a study of shared clonotypes between healthy human individuals. Sequencing was performed with immunoSEQ multiplex PCR; in TCRdb, only in-frame clones are kept and a portion is missing. This sample yields about 2.2 million clones, of which roughly 93% are seen a single time; around 1.8% belongs to the top ten. Sequencing was done on a sample of naive CD8+ T cells from PBMCs. These receptors were taken from a man younger than 35 in good health. Some clones in this sample may be carry-over from other donors' samples. CDR3s include the opening cysteine and the closing phenylalanine or tryptophan. The D gene is left open where the match is weak. Clone sizes are given selectively: once, few, many, or a class where the clone is expanded.

size: -; V: TRBV7-9; D: TRBD2; J: TRBJ2-1; DNA: TGTGCCAGCAGCTTAATAGGTAGTCTAGCGGGCAATGAGCAGTTCTTC; CDR3: CASSLIGSLAGNEQFF
size: -; V: TRBV13; D: TRBD2; J: TRBJ2-1; DNA: TGTGCCAGCAGCCTGATCCGAGACCCCGGGACTAGCGGGCTCAGCTCCTACAATGAGCAGTTCTTC; CDR3: CASSLIRDPGTSGLSSYNEQFF
size: -; V: TRBV19; D: -; J: TRBJ2-3; DNA: TGTGCCAGTAGAACCCGGCGAGATACGCAGTATTTT; CDR3: CASRTRRDTQYF
size: -; V: TRBV7-9; D: -; J: TRBJ2-2; DNA: TGTGCCAGCAGCTTAGTCTTAGGCACCGGGGAGCTGTTTTTT; CDR3: CASSLVLGTGELFF
size: -; V: TRBV27; D: TRBD2; J: TRBJ2-3; DNA: TGTGCCAGCAGTTTCGTTCGGCGGGAGGGGGCAGATACGCAGTATTTT; CDR3: CASSFVRREGADTQYF
size: -; V: TRBV7-3; D: TRBD2; J: TRBJ2-3; DNA: TGTGCCAGCAGCCCCCGTGGTGGGAGCGGGGGCACAGATACGCAGTATTTT; CDR3: CASSPRGGSGGTDTQYF
size: -; V: TRBV30; D: TRBD1; J: TRBJ2-3; DNA: TGTGCCTGGAGTGGCCTTCGCCGGGACAGGGGCAACCAAGTAGCTACGCAGTATTTT; CDR3: CAWSGLRRDRGNQVATQYF
size: -; V: TRBV19; D: TRBD1; J: TRBJ1-5; DNA: TGTGCCAGTAGTGTACTGACAGGGGTGAATCAGCCCCAGCATTTT; CDR3: CASSVLTGVNQPQHF
size: -; V: TRBV19; D: TRBD1; J: TRBJ1-4; DNA: TGTGCCAGTAGAAACCACCCCACCCGGACAGGGGGCATGAGCATTAATGAAAAACTGTTTTTT; CDR3: CASRNHPTRTGGMSINEKLFF
size: once; V: TRBV19; D: TRBD2; J: TRBJ2-1; DNA: TGTGCCAGTAGTATTGGTGGGACTAGCGGGGGTGAGCAGTTCTTC; CDR3: CASSIGGTSGGEQFF
size: -; V: TRBV2; D: TRBD1; J: TRBJ2-1; DNA: TGTGCCAGCAGAGTAGACACGACAGGGGCCTCCTACAATGAGCAGTTCTTC; CDR3: CASRVDTTGASYNEQFF
size: -; V: TRBV6-5; D: TRBD2; J: TRBJ2-7; DNA: TGTGCCAGCACCGGACTAGCGGAAGACCCGGGCGAGCAGTACTTC; CDR3: CASTGLAEDPGEQYF
size: once; V: TRBV19; D: -; J: TRBJ1-5; DNA: TGTGCCAGTAAGGGGCTGGGAAGCAATCAGCCCCAGCATTTT; CDR3: CASKGLGSNQPQHF
size: -; V: TRBV9; D: -; J: TRBJ1-4; DNA: TGTGCCAGCAGCTCTGGGGGGAGCTCAACTAATGAAAAACTGTTTTTT; CDR3: CASSSGGSSTNEKLFF
size: -; V: TRBV28; D: -; J: TRBJ2-1; DNA: TGTGCCAGCAGCTCTTCCGGGACCCCCCGGGAGCAGTTCTTC; CDR3: CASSSSGTPREQFF
size: -; V: TRBV27; D: -; J: TRBJ1-1; DNA: TGTGCCACCCAGGGTGGAACTGAAGCTTTCTTT; CDR3: CATQGGTEAFF
size: -; V: TRBV7-9; D: -; J: TRBJ1-3; DNA: TGTGCCAGCAGCTCCTCAACAGAAATCTCTGGAAACACCATATATTTT; CDR3: CASSSSTEISGNTIYF
size: -; V: TRBV7-9; D: TRBD1; J: TRBJ2-7; DNA: TGTGCCAGCAGCTTAGGAACAGGGGCCAACTACGAGCAGTACTTC; CDR3: CASSLGTGANYEQYF
size: -; V: TRBV28; D: TRBD2; J: TRBJ2-3; DNA: TGTGCCAGCAGTTATCCCCTACTAAGACTAGCGGATAGCACAGATACGCAGTATTTT; CDR3: CASSYPLLRLADSTDTQYF
size: -; V: TRBV2; D: TRBD1; J: TRBJ1-2; DNA: TGTGCCAGCAGCGAGGGGCAGGGGGCGCGAGGCTACACCTTC; CDR3: CASSEGQGARGYTF
size: -; V: TRBV7-9; D: -; J: TRBJ2-5; DNA: TGTGCCAGCAGCCATGAACCTAACCAAGAGACCCAGTACTTC; CDR3: CASSHEPNQETQYF
size: once; V: TRBV5-6; D: -; J: TRBJ2-5; DNA: TGTGCCAGCAGCTTGTCTAGCCCCATAGAGACCCAGTACTTC; CDR3: CASSLSSPIETQYF
size: -; V: TRBV7-3; D: TRBD1; J: TRBJ2-1; DNA: TGTGCCAGCAGCTTAATTGCGGCCAGGGGGAATGAGCAGTTCTTC; CDR3: CASSLIAARGNEQFF
size: -; V: TRBV28; D: -; J: TRBJ2-7; DNA: TGTGCCAGCAGTCTCGCCGAGCAGTACTTC; CDR3: CASSLAEQYF
size: -; V: TRBV4-3; D: TRBD1; J: TRBJ1-1; DNA: TGCGCCAGCAGCCCCCGACAGGGTGGGAACACTGAAGCTTTCTTT; CDR3: CASSPRQGGNTEAFF
size: -; V: TRBV19; D: -; J: TRBJ1-1; DNA: TGTGCCAGTAGTAGACGGGACACCTTGAACACTGAAGCTTTCTTT; CDR3: CASSRRDTLNTEAFF
size: -; V: TRBV4-1; D: TRBD1; J: TRBJ2-5; DNA: TGCGCTGCAGGGCCAGGGGGCCTGAAGACCCAGTACTTC; CDR3: CAAGPGGLKTQYF
size: -; V: TRBV7-9; D: -; J: TRBJ2-7; DNA: TGTGCCAGCAGCTTCTTCCAGGGCTACGAGCAGTACTTC; CDR3: CASSFFQGYEQYF
size: -; V: TRBV7-9; D: -; J: TRBJ1-2; DNA: TGTGCCAGCAGCTTCCGTGACAGCCACTATGGCTACACCTTC; CDR3: CASSFRDSHYGYTF
size: -; V: TRBV19; D: -; J: TRBJ1-1; DNA: TGTGCCAGTAGTATAGATCTCGAGACTGAAGCTTTCTTT; CDR3: CASSIDLETEAFF
size: -; V: TRBV19; D: -; J: TRBJ1-5; DNA: TGTGCCAGTAGTATTTTGCCGGGATCCAATCAGCCCCAGCATTTT; CDR3: CASSILPGSNQPQHF
size: -; V: TRBV13; D: TRBD1; J: TRBJ2-5; DNA: TGTGCCAGCAGCACGGGACAGGCAGAGACCCAGTACTTC; CDR3: CASSTGQAETQYF
size: -; V: TRBV4-1; D: -; J: TRBJ2-7; DNA: TGCGCCAGCAGCCAAGTACAAGTCCGACGGCTAGGGTACGAGCAGTACTTC; CDR3: CASSQVQVRRLGYEQYF
size: -; V: TRBV6-4; D: -; J: TRBJ2-1; DNA: TGTGCCAGCAGTGAGCTCCCCCCGGCCGCGGGCGGTGAGCAGTTCTTC; CDR3: CASSELPPAAGGEQFF
size: -; V: TRBV7-8; D: TRBD1; J: TRBJ2-7; DNA: TGTGCCAGCAGTCCCTACAGGGGGGAGCAGTACTTC; CDR3: CASSPYRGEQYF
size: -; V: TRBV4-3; D: TRBD2; J: TRBJ2-1; DNA: TGCGCCAGCAGCCAGCTAGCGGACATAGACAATGAGCAGTTCTTC; CDR3: CASSQLADIDNEQFF
size: -; V: TRBV7-9; D: -; J: TRBJ1-1; DNA: TGTGCCAGCAGCTTGTACAGGGAGGCGCACACTGAAGCTTTCTTT; CDR3: CASSLYREAHTEAFF
size: -; V: TRBV25-1; D: -; J: TRBJ1-2; DNA: TGTGCCAGCAGTGAATTGATAGGCTATGGCTACACCTTC; CDR3: CASSELIGYGYTF
size: once; V: TRBV19; D: -; J: TRBJ2-2; DNA: TGTGCCAGTAGTATAGGGCCCCTTTTAACCGGGGAGCTGTTTTTT; CDR3: CASSIGPLLTGELFF
size: -; V: TRBV14; D: TRBD1; J: TRBJ1-2; DNA: TGTGCCAGCAGCCAAGATTTTCTCTCTTTCGGGACAGGGTTTGTCTATGGCTACACCTTC; CDR3: CASSQDFLSFGTGFVYGYTF
size: -; V: TRBV6-5; D: -; J: TRBJ1-1; DNA: TGTGCCAGCACTCCATGGGAGGGCACTGAAGCTTTCTTT; CDR3: CASTPWEGTEAFF
size: -; V: TRBV11-2; D: -; J: TRBJ2-5; DNA: TGTGCCAGCAGCTTAAGAGGCGCTAGCTGGGGGGAGACCCAGTACTTC; CDR3: CASSLRGASWGETQYF
size: -; V: TRBV7-2; D: -; J: TRBJ2-7; DNA: TGTGCCAGCAGCCGTTCAAACGTGATATCCCCTTACGAGCAGTACTTC; CDR3: CASSRSNVISPYEQYF
size: -; V: TRBV2; D: -; J: TRBJ2-1; DNA: TGTGCCAGCAGTGAAGCGCTGCGGGTTTCCTTCTCCCCCAATGAGCAGTTCTTC; CDR3: CASSEALRVSFSPNEQFF
size: once; V: TRBV5-8; D: -; J: TRBJ1-1; DNA: TGTGCCAGCAGCGCCATGGATGAACAGAACACTGAAGCTTTCTTT; CDR3: CASSAMDEQNTEAFF
size: -; V: TRBV2; D: -; J: TRBJ1-3; DNA: TGTGCCAGCAGGCCGTTCGGAAACACCATATATTTT; CDR3: CASRPFGNTIYF
size: -; V: TRBV27; D: -; J: TRBJ2-7; DNA: TGTGCCAGCAGTTTAAGAGGGCCCCCCTCCTACGAGCAGTACTTC; CDR3: CASSLRGPPSYEQYF
size: -; V: TRBV28; D: -; J: TRBJ1-2; DNA: TGTGCCACCAGCAGGGGAATGGGGGGCTACACCTTC; CDR3: CATSRGMGGYTF
size: -; V: TRBV6-5; D: -; J: TRBJ2-5; DNA: TGTGCCAGCAGTTACACGACAGAAGAAGAGACCCAGTACTTC; CDR3: CASSYTTEEETQYF
size: -; V: TRBV9; D: TRBD1; J: TRBJ2-4; DNA: TGTGCCAGCAGCGTAGGCGGGACAGGCGCCAAAAACATTCAGTACTTC; CDR3: CASSVGGTGAKNIQYF
size: -; V: TRBV9; D: TRBD1; J: TRBJ1-5; DNA: TGTGCCAGCAGCGCCGGGACAGGGGTTCAGCGCAATCAGCCCCAGCATTTT; CDR3: CASSAGTGVQRNQPQHF
size: -; V: TRBV9; D: TRBD2; J: TRBJ2-3; DNA: TGTGCCAGCAGCGTAGGGAGTGTAGCGGGGATCGGGGATACGCAGTATTTT; CDR3: CASSVGSVAGIGDTQYF
size: -; V: TRBV18; D: TRBD2; J: TRBJ2-3; DNA: TGTGCCAGCTCTCTCTCTCCGACTAGCGGCTTAGGGGATACGCAGTATTTT; CDR3: CASSLSPTSGLGDTQYF
size: once; V: TRBV28; D: -; J: TRBJ2-7; DNA: TGTGCCAGCAGTTTTGCCCGCGAGCAGTACTTC; CDR3: CASSFAREQYF